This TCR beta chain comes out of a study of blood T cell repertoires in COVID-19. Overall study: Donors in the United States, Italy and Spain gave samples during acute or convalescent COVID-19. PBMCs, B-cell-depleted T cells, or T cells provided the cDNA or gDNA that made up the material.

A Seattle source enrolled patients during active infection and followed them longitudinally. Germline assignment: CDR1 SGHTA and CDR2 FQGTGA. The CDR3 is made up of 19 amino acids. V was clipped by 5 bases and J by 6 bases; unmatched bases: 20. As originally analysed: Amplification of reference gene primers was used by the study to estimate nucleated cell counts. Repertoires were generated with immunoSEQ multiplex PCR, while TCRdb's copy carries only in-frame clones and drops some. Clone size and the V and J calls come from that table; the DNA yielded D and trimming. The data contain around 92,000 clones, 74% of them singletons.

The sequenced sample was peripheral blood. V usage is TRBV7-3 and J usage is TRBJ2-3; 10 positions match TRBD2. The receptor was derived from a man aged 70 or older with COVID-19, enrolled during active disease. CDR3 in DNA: TGTGCCAGCAGCGTTGAGACTTATAAAAAAGCGGGAGGGCCGGATACGCAGTATTTT. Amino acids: CASSVETYKKAGGPDTQYF.